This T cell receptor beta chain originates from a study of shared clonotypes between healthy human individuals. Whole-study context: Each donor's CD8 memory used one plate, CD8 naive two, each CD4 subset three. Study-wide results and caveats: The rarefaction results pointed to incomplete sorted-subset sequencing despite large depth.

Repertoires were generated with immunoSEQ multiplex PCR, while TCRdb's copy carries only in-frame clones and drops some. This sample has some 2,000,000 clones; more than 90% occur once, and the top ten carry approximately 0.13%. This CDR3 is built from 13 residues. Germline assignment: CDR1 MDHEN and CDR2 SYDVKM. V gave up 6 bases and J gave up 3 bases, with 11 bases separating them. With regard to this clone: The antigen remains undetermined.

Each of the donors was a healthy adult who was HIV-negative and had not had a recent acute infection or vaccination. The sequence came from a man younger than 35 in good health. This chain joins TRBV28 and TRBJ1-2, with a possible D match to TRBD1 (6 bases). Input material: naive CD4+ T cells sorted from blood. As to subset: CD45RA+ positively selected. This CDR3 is CASSPGAYYGYTF. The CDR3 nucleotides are TGTGCCAGCAGCCCAGGGGCCTACTATGGCTACACCTTC.